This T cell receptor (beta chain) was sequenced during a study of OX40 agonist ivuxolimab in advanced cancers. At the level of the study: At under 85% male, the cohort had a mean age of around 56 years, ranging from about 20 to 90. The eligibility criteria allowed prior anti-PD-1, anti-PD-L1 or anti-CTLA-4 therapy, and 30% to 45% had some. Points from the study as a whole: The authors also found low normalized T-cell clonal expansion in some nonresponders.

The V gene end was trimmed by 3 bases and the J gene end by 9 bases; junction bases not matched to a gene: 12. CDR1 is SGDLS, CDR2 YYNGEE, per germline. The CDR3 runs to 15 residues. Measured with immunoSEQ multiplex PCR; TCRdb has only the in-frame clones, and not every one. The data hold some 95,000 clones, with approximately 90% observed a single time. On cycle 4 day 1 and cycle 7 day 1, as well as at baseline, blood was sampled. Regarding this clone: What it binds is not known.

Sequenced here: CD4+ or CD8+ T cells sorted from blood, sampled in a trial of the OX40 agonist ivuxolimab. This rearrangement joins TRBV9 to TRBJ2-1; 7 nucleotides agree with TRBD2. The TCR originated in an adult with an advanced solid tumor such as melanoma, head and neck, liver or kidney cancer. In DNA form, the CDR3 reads TGTGCCAGCAGCGGGTCCGCGGGAGTTACTGGTGAGCAGTTCTTC. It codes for CASSGSAGVTGEQFF.